This record covers a single T cell receptor (beta chain). Its antigen is currently unknown. With the read ending 3 residues before the CDR3 end, the germline J gene is used to fill in that end. Other DNA sequences in the sample encode the same CDR3. The data belong to a study of T cells in women clearing cervical HPV infection. Study overall: No precancer developed; the control's incident HPV16 infection cleared within 12 months. Overall study findings and caveats: Repertoire richness, not evenness, was significantly elevated in CIN3+ cases versus controls.

Dot-blot hybridization genotyped cervical HPV amplified with MY09/MY11 PCR. In germline, CDR1 is KGHSH, CDR2 LQKENI. The CDR3 contains 13 residues. Measured with immunoSEQ multiplex PCR; TCRdb has only the in-frame clones, and not every one. The sample table includes 25,000 to 35,000 clones. The gene calls are TRBV18 and TRBJ1-2; unclear D gene. This TCR was sampled from a woman between 18 and 75 years old with a cervical HPV16 infection that either progressed to CIN3+ or cleared (not recorded which). The sequencing sample was made of blood buffy coat. CDR3 amino acids: CASSPVRTDTYTF. The CDR3 DNA, read in part, is TGTGCCAGCTCACCCGTTCGCACAGATACC.